This section outlines one TCR beta chain sequence together with its context. As yet, its antigen is unknown. The entry originates in a study of blood T cells in healthy people across ages. V was cut by 3 bases and J by 9 bases, with 10 bases left in between. The CDR3 sequence is 12 residues long. Primed by a sample-barcoded 5' primer and a J-beta primer mix, a second PCR proceeded for about 6 to 12 cycles. TCRdb re-called the 5' RACE reads with MiXCR, one entry per CDR3 protein. Of under 1,000,000 distinct CDR3 sequences in the sample, 30% to 45% were seen once. The authors drew 8.5 to 10 milliliters of peripheral blood from each donor. Broader study findings: Expanded clonotype shifts may have been confounded, as the donors had an unknown CMV status.

The rearrangement joins TRBV12-3 or TRBV12-4 to TRBJ2-3, with D perhaps TRBD1 or TRBD2 (5 bases each). This sequence was found in a man younger than 35 in good health. The sequenced sample consisted of blood. CDR3 nucleotides: TGTGCCAGCAGTTTTTTCCGGGACACGCAGTATTTT. Amino acid sequence: CASSFFRDTQYF.